The clone carrying this TCR beta chain was picked up a small number of times. Its antigen is unidentified. Germline CDR1 is SGHAT and CDR2 is FQNNGV. The CDR3 sequence is 13 residues long. Trimming took 5 bases from V and 9 from J, leaving 16 bases between them. These data originate in a study of blood T cells in healthy people across ages. Study-wide points: Higher diversity, along with more naive CD4+ cells, distinguished long-lived donors from aged donors.

Then a second PCR, running about 7 to 11 cycles, was carried out with a sample-barcoded 5' primer and a J-beta primer mix. TCRdb re-called the 5' RACE reads with MiXCR, one entry per CDR3 protein. The data contain 650,000 to 800,000 distinct CDR3 sequences, around 52% of them singletons. Every donor provided roughly 10 milliliters of peripheral blood. Sequences were obtained from blood. This sequence was found in a woman of 80 years or more in good health. This sequence joins TRBV11-2 and TRBJ1-1, with a weak D call TRBD1 (5 bases). CDR3 sequence reads: CASSLGAGSKAFF. CDR3 sequence (DNA): TGTGCCAGCAGCCTAGGGGCAGGATCTAAAGCTTTCTTT. The full variable domain, completed using reference TRBV11-2 and TRBJ1-1, is EAGVAQSPRYKIIEKRQSVAFWCNPISGHATLYWYQQILGQGPKLLIQFQNNGVVDDSQLPKDRFSAERLKGVDSTLKIQPAKLEDSAVYLCASSLGAGSKAFFGQGTRLTVV.